The T cell receptor beta chain under discussion was sequenced for a study of T cell repertoires in cytomegalovirus infection (dated by TCRdb to the late 2010s). Study-level background: Donor HLA type was relevant to the analysis, as public TCR beta signatures indicated carriage of CMV infection together with the matching HLA type.

The paper's findings and limits, for the study overall: Cumulative frequency of public TCR beta family members discriminated carriers of CMV infection plus the relevant HLA type in this cohort and an independent 352-donor cohort. In the ex vivo response, HLA-C-restricted CMV-specific TCR beta clonotypes were dominant, and in two of eight donors the single most frequent clonotype came from this HLA-C-restricted group.

From a lookup of the germline V gene, CDR1 and CDR2 are MNHEY and SVGAGI. V has 2 bases trimmed and J has 5 bases trimmed; junction bases matching no gene number 9. From the cysteine through the phenylalanine, the CDR3 covers 16 amino acids. The DNA shown is the 48-base CDR3, in frame from base 1. The sequencer was an Illumina HiSeq 1500. TCRdb handled the public reads itself, with Q25 trimming in fastp and clone calling in MiXCR, and kept productive beta chains. Here each entry gathers all rows of one CDR3 protein and keeps the most common genes and DNA. The sample has around 450,000 distinct CDR3 sequences on record, roughly a third of them singletons. Around 13% of the sample comes from the top ten. On this clonotype: What antigen it recognizes has not been identified. The record has no base qualities; no much larger clone is one base away.

Source material: PBMCs. Recombination joined TRBV6-5 with TRBJ1-1, with 9 middle bases fitting TRBD1. The receptor's source is a human donor in good health (CMV status not recorded). Some clones in this sample may be carry-over from other donors' samples. For the CDR3, the sequence is CASSYAGGTGRTEAFF. DNA sequence: TGTGCCAGCAGTTACGCTGGTGGGACAGGGCGTACTGAAGCTTTCTTT.